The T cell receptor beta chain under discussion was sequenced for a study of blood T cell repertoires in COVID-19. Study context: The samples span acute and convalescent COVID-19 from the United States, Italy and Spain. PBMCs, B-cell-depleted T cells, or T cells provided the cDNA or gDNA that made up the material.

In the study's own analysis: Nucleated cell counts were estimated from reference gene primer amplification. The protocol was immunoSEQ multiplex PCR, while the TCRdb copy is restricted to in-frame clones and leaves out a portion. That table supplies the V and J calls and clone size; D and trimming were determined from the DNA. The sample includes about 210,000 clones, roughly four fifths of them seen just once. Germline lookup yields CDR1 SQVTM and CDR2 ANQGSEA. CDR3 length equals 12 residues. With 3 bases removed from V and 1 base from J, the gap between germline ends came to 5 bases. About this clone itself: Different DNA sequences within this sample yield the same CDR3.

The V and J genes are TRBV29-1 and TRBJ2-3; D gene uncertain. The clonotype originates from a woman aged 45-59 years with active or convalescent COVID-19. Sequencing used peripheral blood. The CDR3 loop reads CSVDEGTDTQYF. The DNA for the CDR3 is TGCAGCGTTGATGAGGGCACAGATACGCAGTATTTT.